The sequence of this TCR beta chain was determined in a study of blood T cells in healthy people across ages. This CDR3 is 16 amino acids long. V lost 0 bases, J lost 2 bases, and 10 bases lay in between. Germline CDR1 reads LNHNV; CDR2 reads YYDKDF (reference sequence). The authors ran a second PCR of about 7 to 11 cycles using a sample-barcoded 5' primer and a J-beta primer mix. TCRdb ran MiXCR on the 5' RACE reads and lists one entry per CDR3 protein. The sample lists around 1,500,000 distinct CDR3 sequences, roughly 28% occurring once. V and J are TRBV15 and TRBJ2-2, with D maybe TRBD1 (6 bases). Sequencing used blood. This receptor was taken from a woman in her 30s in good health. The chain's CDR3 is CATSRDRTVNTGELFF. CDR3 nucleotide sequence: TGTGCCACCAGCAGAGACCGGACAGTCAACACCGGGGAGCTGTTTTTT.